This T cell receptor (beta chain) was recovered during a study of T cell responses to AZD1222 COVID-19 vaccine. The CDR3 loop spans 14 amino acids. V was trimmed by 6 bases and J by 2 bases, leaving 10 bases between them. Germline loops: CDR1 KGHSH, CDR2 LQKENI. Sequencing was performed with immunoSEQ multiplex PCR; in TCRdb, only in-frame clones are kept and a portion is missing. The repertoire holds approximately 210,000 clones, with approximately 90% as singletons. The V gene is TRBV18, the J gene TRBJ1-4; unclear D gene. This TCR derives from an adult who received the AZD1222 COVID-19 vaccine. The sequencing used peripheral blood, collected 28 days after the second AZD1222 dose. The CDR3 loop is CASSPAGTNEKLFF. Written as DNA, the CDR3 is TGTGCCAGCTCCCCCGCCGGCACTAATGAAAAACTGTTTTTT.